The clone carrying this TCR beta chain was seen many times. This specimen belongs to a study of regulatory T cells in long-lasting Graves disease. The time point denotes: newly diagnosed GD, antithyroid drugs for less than 3 months. PBMCs were the source of the RNA used for TCR sequencing. CDR3 length: 15 residues. Germline values: CDR1 KGHSH, CDR2 LQKENI. V lost 2 bases and J 7 bases, leaving 17 bases between the germline ends. Libraries of TCR beta came from iRepertoire HTBI primers plus Arm-PCR of CDR3 regions. Original handling: Overall, samples carried around 60 TRBV and 14 TRBJ segments. TCRdb analysed the multiplex PCR reads with MiXCR anew, one entry per CDR3 protein. These V and J calls derive from TCRdb rather than the authors' analysis. The sample yields 530,000 or so distinct CDR3 sequences, roughly 16% seen once. A further study also used this sample, focusing on T cells in Graves' hyperthyroidism and ophthalmopathy.

This sequence was found in a man aged 18 to 29 with Graves disease. The J gene is TRBJ1-2, the V gene TRBV18; no definite D call. Source: peripheral blood mononuclear cells (PBMCs), taken at new diagnosis, from a patient treated with antithyroid drugs. This CDR3 is CASSPKYPISGGYTF. In nucleotides, the CDR3 is TGTGCCAGCTCACCAAAATATCCGATCTCCGGTGGCTACACCTTC.